These 3 T cell receptor beta chains were all obtained from the same sample, sequenced in a study of T cells in Graves' hyperthyroidism and ophthalmopathy. The source material, RNA transcripts, was used to amplify TCR beta CDR3 regions. During a first-round RT-PCR of the TCR CDR3, the HTBI primer set was used. MiXCR, run by TCRdb on the multiplex PCR reads, gives a single entry per CDR3 protein. The sample records approximately 520,000 distinct CDR3 sequences, less than 25% being singletons. Sequencing was carried out using blood. All receptors come from a man between 18 and 35 years old with Graves' hyperthyroidism.

This clonotype was seen a handful of times. The V call is TRBV6-1, the J call TRBJ2-7, with 9 bases fitting TRBD1. This CDR3 region has 15 residues. The V gene's germline CDR1 is MNHNS and CDR2 SASEGT. Unmatched junction bases numbered 4, after V lost 1 base and J lost 3 bases. CDR3 protein: CASSEGQGGNYEQYF. CDR3 DNA sequence: TGTGCCAGCAGTGAAGGACAGGGGGGGAACTACGAGCAGTACTTC.

This clonotype came up many times. A read error may account for a junction end that differs from germline. The V and J genes are TRBV24-1 and TRBJ1-1; D not certain. CDR3 length equals 13 residues. Per the germline V gene, CDR1 is KGHDR and CDR2 is SFDVKD. The CDR3 loop reads CATSDGPLGEANF. The CDR3 bases are TGTGCCACCAGTGATGGGCCCCTCGGGGAGGCCAACTTT.

The CDR3: CSAREVSRPLQYF. CDR3 coding DNA: TGCAGTGCTAGAGAGGTTAGCCGACCTCTACAGTACTTC. V and J are TRBV20-1 and TRBJ2-7; D call uncertain. V gave up 0 bases and J gave up 10 bases, with 16 bases separating them. Germline CDR1 DFQATT, CDR2 SNEGSKA (reference sequence). The CDR3 contains 13 residues.